This T cell receptor beta chain was recorded in a study of T cells in narcolepsy. Background on the study: Patients with NT1 or NT2 and healthy control donors were enrolled.

V gave up 4 bases and J gave up 4 bases, with 8 bases separating them. This CDR3 contains 13 residues. Looked up from germline, CDR1 is SGHTA and CDR2 is FQGNSA. Sequenced by immunoSEQ multiplex PCR; TCRdb stores in-frame clones only, minus some. Of some 16,000 clones listed, around 86% are singletons. The rearrangement links TRBV7-2 to TRBJ1-5, with D perhaps matching TRBD1 (5 bases). The source material was memory (CD45RA-) CD4+ T cells from blood. The TCR sequence derives from a human donor in good health. CDR3: CASSYRINQPQHF. CDR3 coding DNA: TGTGCCAGCAGCTACAGGATTAATCAGCCCCAGCATTTT.